This T cell receptor (beta chain) was recovered during a study of blood T cell repertoires in COVID-19. J lost 1 base, V lost 8 bases, and 12 bases had no gene match. This CDR3 has 18 residues. CDR1 and CDR2 from the germline V gene are LNHDA and SQIVND (reference sequence). In the authors' methods: For nucleated cells, counts were estimated from reference gene primer amplification. Sequencing was performed with immunoSEQ multiplex PCR; in TCRdb, only in-frame clones are kept and a portion is missing. D and trimming come from the DNA, and the V and J calls and clone size come from that table. The table shows about 170,000 clones, with around 80% occurring only once. Membership in each cohort depended on participant-reported clinical history. Cohort 3 donors were reported recovered after two negative PCRs, clearance, or symptom resolution.

This receptor was taken from a man in his fifties who had recovered from COVID-19. This sequence joins TRBV19 and TRBJ1-5; 12 bases map to TRBD1. Material: PBMCs or T cells enriched from blood (not recorded which). The DNA for the CDR3 is TGTGCCAGTGGAGGACCGGGACAGGGGGCAGGCAGCAATCAGCCCCAGCATTTT. The encoded protein is CASGGPGQGAGSNQPQHF. Complete variable domain (other parts from reference TRBV19 and TRBJ1-5): DGGITQSPKYLFRKEGQNVTLSCEQNLNHDAMYWYRQDPGQGLRLIYYSQIVNDFQKGDIAEGYSVSREKKESFPLTVTSAQKNPTAFYLCASGGPGQGAGSNQPQHFGDGTRLSIL.